A selection of T cell receptor beta chains follows, all from one sample in a study of shared clonotypes between healthy human individuals. Profiling relied on immunoSEQ multiplex PCR, and the TCRdb table lists in-frame clones only, not all of them. The data contain around 480,000 clones, roughly 85% of them singletons. The sample was PBMCs. These receptors were collected from a woman between 40 and 50 years old in good health. Some clones in this sample may be carry-over from other donors' samples. CDR3s include the opening cysteine and the closing phenylalanine or tryptophan. The order of the fields is CDR3 protein, CDR3 DNA, J gene, V gene, clone size, D gene, CDR3 length. A D gene is named only where the DNA matches it firmly. Clone size, where shown, is once, few, many, or a class for clones that have expanded.

cdr3_aa: CASSRDAWSSGANVLTF
cdr3_nt: TGTGCCAGCAGCCGGGACGCATGGAGTTCTGGTGCCAACGTCCTGACTTTC
j_call: TRBJ2-6
v_call: TRBV7-3
clone_size: .
d_call: .
cdr3_length: 17

cdr3_aa: CASSPGLVDNEQFF
cdr3_nt: TGTGCCAGCAGCCCGGGACTAGTTGACAATGAGCAGTTCTTC
j_call: TRBJ2-1
v_call: TRBV4-2
clone_size: .
d_call: TRBD2
cdr3_length: 14

cdr3_aa: CASSLGPQRISTEAFF
cdr3_nt: TGTGCCAGCAGCTTAGGCCCCCAGAGAATTTCCACTGAAGCTTTCTTT
j_call: TRBJ1-1
v_call: TRBV11-1
clone_size: .
d_call: .
cdr3_length: 16

cdr3_aa: CASSLVGQGYNEQFF
cdr3_nt: TGTGCCAGCAGCTTAGTGGGACAGGGTTACAATGAGCAGTTCTTC
j_call: TRBJ2-1
v_call: TRBV13
clone_size: .
d_call: TRBD1
cdr3_length: 15

cdr3_aa: CASSFGPGEKLFF
cdr3_nt: TGTGCCAGCAGCTTCGGTCCTGGTGAAAAACTGTTTTTT
j_call: TRBJ1-4
v_call: TRBV11-3
clone_size: once
d_call: .
cdr3_length: 13

cdr3_aa: CSAWNNEQFF
cdr3_nt: TGCAGTGCCTGGAACAATGAGCAGTTCTTC
j_call: TRBJ2-1
v_call: TRBV20-1
clone_size: .
d_call: .
cdr3_length: 10

cdr3_aa: CAISEVGQPQHF
cdr3_nt: TGTGCCATCAGTGAAGTGGGCCAGCCCCAGCATTTT
j_call: TRBJ1-5
v_call: TRBV10-3
clone_size: .
d_call: .
cdr3_length: 12

cdr3_aa: CASRNRGDTGELFF
cdr3_nt: TGTGCCAGCAGAAACAGGGGAGACACCGGGGAGCTGTTTTTT
j_call: TRBJ2-2
v_call: TRBV6-6
clone_size: .
d_call: TRBD1
cdr3_length: 14

cdr3_aa: CASGTSGTNTQYF
cdr3_nt: TGTGCCAGTGGGACTAGCGGGACGAATACGCAGTATTTT
j_call: TRBJ2-3
v_call: TRBV9
clone_size: .
d_call: TRBD2
cdr3_length: 13

cdr3_aa: CASSPLAGAGANVLTF
cdr3_nt: TGTGCCAGCAGCCCCCTTGCTGGGGCCGGGGCCAACGTCCTGACTTTC
j_call: TRBJ2-6
v_call: TRBV7-9
clone_size: once
d_call: .
cdr3_length: 16

cdr3_aa: CASSPRGPNYGYTF
cdr3_nt: TGTGCCAGCAGCCCCAGGGGGCCTAACTATGGCTACACCTTC
j_call: TRBJ1-2
v_call: TRBV5-4
clone_size: .
d_call: TRBD1
cdr3_length: 14

cdr3_aa: CASRDSFPGGYTF
cdr3_nt: TGCGCCAGTAGGGACAGTTTCCCCGGTGGCTACACCTTC
j_call: TRBJ1-2
v_call: TRBV10-2
clone_size: few
d_call: TRBD1
cdr3_length: 13

cdr3_aa: CASSLDWGGAYEQYF
cdr3_nt: TGTGCCAGCAGCTTAGATTGGGGGGGCGCGTACGAGCAGTACTTC
j_call: TRBJ2-7
v_call: TRBV11-2
clone_size: .
d_call: .
cdr3_length: 15

cdr3_aa: CASSIVAGGPEQYF
cdr3_nt: TGTGCCAGTAGTATCGTAGCGGGAGGGCCCGAGCAGTACTTC
j_call: TRBJ2-7
v_call: TRBV19
clone_size: .
d_call: TRBD2
cdr3_length: 14

cdr3_aa: CASSFGREETQYF
cdr3_nt: TGTGCCAGCAGCTTCGGCAGGGAGGAGACCCAGTACTTC
j_call: TRBJ2-5
v_call: TRBV7-3
clone_size: .
d_call: .
cdr3_length: 13

cdr3_aa: CASSLGTGVSGANVLTF
cdr3_nt: TGTGCCAGCAGCTTAGGGACAGGGGTATCTGGGGCCAACGTCCTGACTTTC
j_call: TRBJ2-6
v_call: TRBV7-6
clone_size: .
d_call: TRBD1
cdr3_length: 17

cdr3_aa: CASSTRDRGHEQYF
cdr3_nt: TGTGCCAGCAGTACCCGGGACAGGGGCCACGAGCAGTACTTC
j_call: TRBJ2-7
v_call: TRBV27
clone_size: once
d_call: TRBD1
cdr3_length: 14

cdr3_aa: CASSVDPRGGETQYF
cdr3_nt: TGTGCCAGCAGCGTAGATCCGAGGGGCGGCGAGACCCAGTACTTC
j_call: TRBJ2-5
v_call: TRBV9
clone_size: .
d_call: .
cdr3_length: 15

cdr3_aa: CASSSRQRGETQYF
cdr3_nt: TGCGCCAGCAGCTCCCGACAGAGGGGAGAGACCCAGTACTTC
j_call: TRBJ2-5
v_call: TRBV4-1
clone_size: .
d_call: .
cdr3_length: 14

cdr3_aa: CASSDSAVSEAFF
cdr3_nt: TGTGCCAGCAGTGACTCCGCTGTCTCTGAAGCTTTCTTT
j_call: TRBJ1-1
v_call: TRBV6-4
clone_size: .
d_call: .
cdr3_length: 13

cdr3_aa: CASRGAGHEQFF
cdr3_nt: TGTGCCAGCAGGGGGGCGGGACATGAGCAGTTCTTC
j_call: TRBJ2-1
v_call: TRBV6-6
clone_size: .
d_call: .
cdr3_length: 12

cdr3_aa: CSVEVQPYEQYF
cdr3_nt: TGCAGCGTTGAAGTACAGCCCTACGAGCAGTACTTC
j_call: TRBJ2-7
v_call: TRBV29-1
clone_size: .
d_call: .
cdr3_length: 12

cdr3_aa: CASSNPGQGSPEAFF
cdr3_nt: TGTGCCAGTAGTAACCCGGGACAGGGGTCCCCTGAAGCTTTCTTT
j_call: TRBJ1-1
v_call: TRBV19
clone_size: .
d_call: TRBD1
cdr3_length: 15

cdr3_aa: CASSQLTEETQYF
cdr3_nt: TGCGCCAGCAGCCAGTTGACGGAGGAGACCCAGTACTTC
j_call: TRBJ2-5
v_call: TRBV4-1
clone_size: .
d_call: .
cdr3_length: 13

cdr3_aa: CASSQTPASGGSYEQYF
cdr3_nt: TGCGCCAGCAGCCAAACCCCCGCCAGCGGGGGCTCCTACGAGCAGTACTTC
j_call: TRBJ2-7
v_call: TRBV5-1
clone_size: .
d_call: TRBD2
cdr3_length: 17

cdr3_aa: CASTTTGKGYGYTF
cdr3_nt: TGTGCCAGCACTACCACAGGGAAGGGCTATGGCTACACCTTC
j_call: TRBJ1-2
v_call: TRBV28
clone_size: once
d_call: .
cdr3_length: 14

cdr3_aa: CATSRGQNTGELFF
cdr3_nt: TGTGCCACCAGCAGAGGGCAAAACACCGGGGAGCTGTTTTTT
j_call: TRBJ2-2
v_call: TRBV15
clone_size: .
d_call: .
cdr3_length: 14

cdr3_aa: CASSKGVGRESEQYF
cdr3_nt: TGTGCCAGCAGCAAAGGGGTGGGGAGGGAATCCGAGCAGTACTTC
j_call: TRBJ2-7
v_call: TRBV21-1
clone_size: .
d_call: .
cdr3_length: 15

cdr3_aa: CASSSGDNYGYTF
cdr3_nt: TGTGCCAGCAGCTCCGGGGATAACTATGGCTACACCTTC
j_call: TRBJ1-2
v_call: TRBV7-9
clone_size: .
d_call: .
cdr3_length: 13

cdr3_aa: CASSHTGDGNTIYF
cdr3_nt: TGTGCCAGCTCCCACACAGGGGACGGAAACACCATATATTTT
j_call: TRBJ1-3
v_call: TRBV18
clone_size: .
d_call: TRBD1
cdr3_length: 14

cdr3_aa: CASRGRGLTYEQYF
cdr3_nt: TGTGCCAGCAGGGGACGGGGTTTGACCTACGAGCAGTACTTC
j_call: TRBJ2-7
v_call: TRBV28
clone_size: .
d_call: .
cdr3_length: 14

cdr3_aa: CASSFYFCSDTQYF
cdr3_nt: TGTGCCAGCAGCTTTTACTTTTGCTCAGATACGCAGTATTTT
j_call: TRBJ2-3
v_call: TRBV5-7
clone_size: .
d_call: .
cdr3_length: 14

cdr3_aa: CASSPTLGQGQETQYF
cdr3_nt: TGTGCCAGCAGTCCTACCTTGGGACAGGGTCAAGAGACCCAGTACTTC
j_call: TRBJ2-5
v_call: TRBV28
clone_size: .
d_call: TRBD1
cdr3_length: 16

cdr3_aa: CATRGSGSIYNEQFF
cdr3_nt: TGTGCCACACGGGGTAGCGGGAGTATCTACAATGAGCAGTTCTTC
j_call: TRBJ2-1
v_call: TRBV15
clone_size: .
d_call: TRBD2
cdr3_length: 15

cdr3_aa: CASSLSGRHNEQFF
cdr3_nt: TGTGCCAGCAGCCTTAGCGGGAGGCATAATGAGCAGTTCTTC
j_call: TRBJ2-1
v_call: TRBV7-2
clone_size: .
d_call: TRBD2
cdr3_length: 14

cdr3_aa: CASSPGVNSNQPQHF
cdr3_nt: TGTGCCAGCAGTCCGGGGGTAAATAGCAATCAGCCCCAGCATTTT
j_call: TRBJ1-5
v_call: TRBV6-5
clone_size: .
d_call: .
cdr3_length: 15

cdr3_aa: CASSLGSGSDEQFF
cdr3_nt: TGTGCCAGCAGCTTAGGGTCCGGGAGCGATGAGCAGTTCTTC
j_call: TRBJ2-1
v_call: TRBV7-3
clone_size: .
d_call: .
cdr3_length: 14

cdr3_aa: CASSAVQGLSNLYTF
cdr3_nt: TGTGCCAGCAGTGCGGTCCAGGGGCTTTCAAACCTCTACACCTTC
j_call: TRBJ1-2
v_call: TRBV2
clone_size: once
d_call: .
cdr3_length: 15

cdr3_aa: CASRYRGDTEAFF
cdr3_nt: TGTGCCAGCCGATACCGAGGGGACACTGAAGCTTTCTTT
j_call: TRBJ1-1
v_call: TRBV6-1
clone_size: few
d_call: .
cdr3_length: 13

cdr3_aa: CASSSGWRNIQYF
cdr3_nt: TGTGCCAGTAGTTCAGGGTGGAGAAACATTCAGTACTTC
j_call: TRBJ2-4
v_call: TRBV19
clone_size: few
d_call: .
cdr3_length: 13